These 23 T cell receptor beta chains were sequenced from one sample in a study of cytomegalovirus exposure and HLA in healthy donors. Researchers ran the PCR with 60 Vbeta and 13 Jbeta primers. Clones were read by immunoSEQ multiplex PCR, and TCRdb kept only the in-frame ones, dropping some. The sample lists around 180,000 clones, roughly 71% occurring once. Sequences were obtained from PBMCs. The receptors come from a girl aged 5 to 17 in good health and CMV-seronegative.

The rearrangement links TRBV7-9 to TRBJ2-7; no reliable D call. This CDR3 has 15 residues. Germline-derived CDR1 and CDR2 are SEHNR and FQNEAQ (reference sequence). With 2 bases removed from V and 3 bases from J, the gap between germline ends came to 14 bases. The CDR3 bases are TGTGCCAGCAGCTTACGTGTGGGTGCGGTCTACGAGCAGTACTTC. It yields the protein CASSLRVGAVYEQYF.

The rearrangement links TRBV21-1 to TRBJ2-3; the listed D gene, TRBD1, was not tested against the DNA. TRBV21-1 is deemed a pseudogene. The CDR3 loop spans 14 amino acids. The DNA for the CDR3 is TGTGCCAGCAGCAAAAAAACAATCACAGATACGCAGTATTTT. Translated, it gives CASSKKTITDTQYF.

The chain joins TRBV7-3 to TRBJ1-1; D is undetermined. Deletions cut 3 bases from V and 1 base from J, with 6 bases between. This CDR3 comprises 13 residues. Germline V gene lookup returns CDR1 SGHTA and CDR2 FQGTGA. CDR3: CASSLSQNTEAFF. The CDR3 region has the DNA TGTGCCAGCAGCTTGTCACAGAACACTGAAGCTTTCTTT.

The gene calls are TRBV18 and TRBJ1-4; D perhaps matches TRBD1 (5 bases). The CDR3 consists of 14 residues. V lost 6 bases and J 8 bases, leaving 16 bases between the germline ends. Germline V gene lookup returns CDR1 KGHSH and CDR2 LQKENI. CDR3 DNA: TGTGCCAGCTCCTCGGAGGGGTTTGTCGAAAAACTGTTTTTT. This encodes CASSSEGFVEKLFF.

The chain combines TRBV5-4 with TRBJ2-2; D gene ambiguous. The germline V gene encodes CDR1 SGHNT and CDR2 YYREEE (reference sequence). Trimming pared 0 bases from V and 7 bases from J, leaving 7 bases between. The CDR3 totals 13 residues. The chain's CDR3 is CASSLAGGGELFF. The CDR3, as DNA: TGTGCCAGCAGCTTGGCGGGTGGCGGGGAGCTGTTTTTT. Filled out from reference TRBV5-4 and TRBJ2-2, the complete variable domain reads ETGVTQSPTHLIKTRGQQVTLRCSSQSGHNTVSWYQQALGQGPQFIFQYYREEENGRGNFPPRFSGLQFPNYSSELNVNALELDDSALYLCASSLAGGGELFFGEGSRLTVL.

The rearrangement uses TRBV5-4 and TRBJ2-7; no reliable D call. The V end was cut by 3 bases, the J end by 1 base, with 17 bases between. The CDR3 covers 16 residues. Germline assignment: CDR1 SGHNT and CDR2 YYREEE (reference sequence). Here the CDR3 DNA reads TGTGCCAGCAGCTCGCCCACCCGGGTCGGATCCTACGAGCAGTACTTC. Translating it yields CASSSPTRVGSYEQYF. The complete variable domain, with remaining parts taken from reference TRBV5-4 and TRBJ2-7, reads ETGVTQSPTHLIKTRGQQVTLRCSSQSGHNTVSWYQQALGQGPQFIFQYYREEENGRGNFPPRFSGLQFPNYSSELNVNALELDDSALYLCASSSPTRVGSYEQYFGPGTRLTVT.

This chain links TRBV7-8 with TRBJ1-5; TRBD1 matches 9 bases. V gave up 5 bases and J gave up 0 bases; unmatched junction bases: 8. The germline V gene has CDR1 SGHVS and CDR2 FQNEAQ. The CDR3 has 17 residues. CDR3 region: CASSPSDRGVSNQPQHF. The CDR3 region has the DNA TGTGCCAGCAGCCCCTCGGACAGGGGAGTTAGCAATCAGCCCCAGCATTTT.

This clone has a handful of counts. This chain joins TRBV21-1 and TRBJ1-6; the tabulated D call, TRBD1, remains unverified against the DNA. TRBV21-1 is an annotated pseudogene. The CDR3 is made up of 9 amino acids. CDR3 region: CASTSPLHF. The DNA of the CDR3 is TGTGCCAGCACATCACCCCTCCACTTT.

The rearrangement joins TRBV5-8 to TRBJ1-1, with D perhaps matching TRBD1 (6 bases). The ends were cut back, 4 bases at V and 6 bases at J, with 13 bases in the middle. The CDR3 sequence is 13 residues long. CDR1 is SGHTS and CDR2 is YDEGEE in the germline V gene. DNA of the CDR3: TGTGCCAGCAGCCCCATCAGGGGAGCTGAAGCTTTCTTT. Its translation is CASSPIRGAEAFF.

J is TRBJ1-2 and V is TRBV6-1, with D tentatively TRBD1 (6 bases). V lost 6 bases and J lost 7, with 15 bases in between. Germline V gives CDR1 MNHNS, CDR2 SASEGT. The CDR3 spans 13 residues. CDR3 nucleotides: TGTGCCAGCAGCCCCAGAGCAGGGGCTGGCTACACCTTC. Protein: CASSPRAGAGYTF.

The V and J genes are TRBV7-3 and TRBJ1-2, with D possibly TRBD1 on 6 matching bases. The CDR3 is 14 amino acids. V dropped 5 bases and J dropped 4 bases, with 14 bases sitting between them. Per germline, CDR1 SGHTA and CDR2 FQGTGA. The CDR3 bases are TGTGCCAGCAGCGTAGGGGACACTCGCTATGGCTACACCTTC. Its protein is CASSVGDTRYGYTF.

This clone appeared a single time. The CDR3 DNA reads TGTGCCAGCAGGGTAGGACAGGGGGCCCCAGATACGCAGTATTTT. Its protein product is CASRVGQGAPDTQYF. The chain links TRBV6-1 to TRBJ2-3, with 11 bases lining up with TRBD1. J gave up 4 bases and V 6 bases, and 6 bases lay outside the gene matches. Per germline, CDR1 MNHNS and CDR2 SASEGT. CDR3 size: 15 residues.

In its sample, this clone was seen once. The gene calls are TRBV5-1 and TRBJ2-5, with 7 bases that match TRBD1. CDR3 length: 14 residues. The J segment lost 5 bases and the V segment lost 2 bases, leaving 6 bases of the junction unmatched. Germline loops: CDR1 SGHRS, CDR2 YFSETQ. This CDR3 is CASSFQGDRETQYF. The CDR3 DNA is TGCGCCAGCAGCTTCCAGGGGGATCGGGAGACCCAGTACTTC. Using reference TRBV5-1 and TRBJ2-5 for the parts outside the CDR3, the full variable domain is KAGVTQTPRYLIKTRGQQVTLSCSPISGHRSVSWYQQTPGQGLQFLFEYFSETQRNKGNFPGRFSGRQFSNSRSEMNVSTLELGDSALYLCASSFQGDRETQYFGPGTRLLVL.

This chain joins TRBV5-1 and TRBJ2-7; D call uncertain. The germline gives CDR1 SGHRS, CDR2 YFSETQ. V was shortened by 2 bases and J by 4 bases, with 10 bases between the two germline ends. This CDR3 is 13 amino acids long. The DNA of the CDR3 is TGCGCCAGCAGCTTTAGAGAGCTATACGAGCAGTACTTC. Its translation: CASSFRELYEQYF.

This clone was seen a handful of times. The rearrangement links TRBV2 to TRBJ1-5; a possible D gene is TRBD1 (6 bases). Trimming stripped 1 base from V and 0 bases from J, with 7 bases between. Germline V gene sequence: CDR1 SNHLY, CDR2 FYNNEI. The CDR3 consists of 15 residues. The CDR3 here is CASSEGTDSNQPQHF. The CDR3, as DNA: TGTGCCAGCAGTGAAGGGACAGATAGCAATCAGCCCCAGCATTTT.

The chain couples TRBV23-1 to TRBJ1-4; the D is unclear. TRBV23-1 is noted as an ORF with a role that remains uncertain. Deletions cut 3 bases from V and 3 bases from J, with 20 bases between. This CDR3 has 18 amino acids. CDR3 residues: CASSQVESLPRANEKLFF. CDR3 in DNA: TGCGCCAGCAGTCAGGTAGAGTCATTACCTCGAGCTAATGAAAAACTGTTTTTT.

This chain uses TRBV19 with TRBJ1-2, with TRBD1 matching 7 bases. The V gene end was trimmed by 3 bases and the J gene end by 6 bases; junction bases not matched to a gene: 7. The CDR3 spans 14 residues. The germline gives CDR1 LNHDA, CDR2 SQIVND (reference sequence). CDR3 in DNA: TGTGCCAGTAGTATGAACAGGGGACGGAATGGCTACACCTTC. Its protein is CASSMNRGRNGYTF.

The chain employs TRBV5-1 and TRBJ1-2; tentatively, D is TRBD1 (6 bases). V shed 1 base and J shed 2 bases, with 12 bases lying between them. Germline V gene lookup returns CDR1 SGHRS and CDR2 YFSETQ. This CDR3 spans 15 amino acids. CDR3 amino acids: CASSLTGTWNYGYTF. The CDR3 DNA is TGCGCCAGCAGCTTGACAGGGACCTGGAACTATGGCTACACCTTC.

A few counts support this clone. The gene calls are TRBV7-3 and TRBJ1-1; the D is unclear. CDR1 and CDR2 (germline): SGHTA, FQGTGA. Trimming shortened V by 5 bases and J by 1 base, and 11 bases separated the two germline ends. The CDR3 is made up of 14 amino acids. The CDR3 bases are TGTGCCAGCAGCGTCAGTCGGGGGAACACTGAAGCTTTCTTT. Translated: CASSVSRGNTEAFF.

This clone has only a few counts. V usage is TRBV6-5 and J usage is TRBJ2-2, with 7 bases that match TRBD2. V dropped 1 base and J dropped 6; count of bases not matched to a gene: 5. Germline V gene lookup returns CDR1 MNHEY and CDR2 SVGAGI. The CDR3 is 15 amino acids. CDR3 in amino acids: CASSYWGTNSGELFF. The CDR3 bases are TGTGCCAGCAGTTACTGGGGGACTAACTCCGGGGAGCTGTTTTTT.

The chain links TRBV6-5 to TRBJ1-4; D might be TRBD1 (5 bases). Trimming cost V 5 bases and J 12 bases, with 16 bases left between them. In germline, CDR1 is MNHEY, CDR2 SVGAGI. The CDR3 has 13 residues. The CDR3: CASSIRGNVQLFF. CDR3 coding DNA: TGTGCCAGCAGTATAAGGGGAAATGTGCAACTGTTTTTT.

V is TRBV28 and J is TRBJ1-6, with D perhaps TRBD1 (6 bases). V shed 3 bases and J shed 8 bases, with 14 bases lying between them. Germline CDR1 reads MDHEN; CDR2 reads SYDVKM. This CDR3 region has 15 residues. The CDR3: CASSLGGGNHSPLHF. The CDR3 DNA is TGTGCCAGCAGTTTGGGTGGGGGCAACCATTCACCCCTCCACTTT.

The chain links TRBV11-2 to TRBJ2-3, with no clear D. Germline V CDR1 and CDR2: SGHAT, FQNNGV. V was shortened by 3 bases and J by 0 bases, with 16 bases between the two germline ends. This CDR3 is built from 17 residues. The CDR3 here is CASSFIRLGTSTDTQYF. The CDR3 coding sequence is TGTGCCAGCAGCTTTATCCGGCTAGGAACTAGCACAGATACGCAGTATTTT.